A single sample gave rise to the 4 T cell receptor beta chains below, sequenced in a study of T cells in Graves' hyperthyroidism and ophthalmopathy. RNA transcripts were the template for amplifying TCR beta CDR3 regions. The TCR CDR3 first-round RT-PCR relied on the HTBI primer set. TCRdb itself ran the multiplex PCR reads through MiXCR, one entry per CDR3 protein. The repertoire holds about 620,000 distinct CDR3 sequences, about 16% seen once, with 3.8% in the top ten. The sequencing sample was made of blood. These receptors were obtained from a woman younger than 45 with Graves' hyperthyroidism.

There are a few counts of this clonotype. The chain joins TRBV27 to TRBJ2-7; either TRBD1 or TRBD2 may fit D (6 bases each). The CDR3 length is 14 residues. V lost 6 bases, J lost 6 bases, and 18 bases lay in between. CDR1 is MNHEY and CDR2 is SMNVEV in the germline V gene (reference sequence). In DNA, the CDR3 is TGTGCCAGCAGCCCCGGGGGCCGTTCTCCCGAGCAGTACTTC. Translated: CASSPGGRSPEQYF.

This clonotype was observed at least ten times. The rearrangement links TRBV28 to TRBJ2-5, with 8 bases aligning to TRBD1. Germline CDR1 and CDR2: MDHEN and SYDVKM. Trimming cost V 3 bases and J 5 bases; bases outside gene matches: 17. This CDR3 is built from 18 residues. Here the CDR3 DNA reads TGTGCCAGCAGTTTTGTCCGCGGACAGGGTCGCCGAGGCGAGACCCAGTACTTC. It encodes CASSFVRGQGRRGETQYF. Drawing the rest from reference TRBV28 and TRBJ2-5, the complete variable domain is DVKVTQSSRYLVKRTGEKVFLECVQDMDHENMFWYRQDPGLGLRLIYFSYDVKMKEKGDIPEGYSVSREKKERFSLILESASTNQTSMYLCASSFVRGQGRRGETQYFGPGTRLLVL.

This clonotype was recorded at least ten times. The CDR3 region has the DNA TGTGCCAGCTGCCTAACAGGGGGCTCTGGCTACACCTTC. It translates to CASCLTGGSGYTF. This chain joins TRBV2 and TRBJ1-2, with 9 bases lining up with TRBD1. J lost 7 bases, V lost 8 bases, and 8 bases had no gene match. The CDR3 is made up of 13 amino acids. The germline gives CDR1 SNHLY, CDR2 FYNNEI.

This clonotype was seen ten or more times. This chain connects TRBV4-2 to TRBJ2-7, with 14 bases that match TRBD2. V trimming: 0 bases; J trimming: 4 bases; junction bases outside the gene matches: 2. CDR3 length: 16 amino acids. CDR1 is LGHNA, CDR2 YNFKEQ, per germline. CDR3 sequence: CASSQDGTSGSYEQYF. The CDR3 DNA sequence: TGTGCCAGCAGCCAAGATGGGACTAGCGGGAGTTACGAGCAGTACTTC.